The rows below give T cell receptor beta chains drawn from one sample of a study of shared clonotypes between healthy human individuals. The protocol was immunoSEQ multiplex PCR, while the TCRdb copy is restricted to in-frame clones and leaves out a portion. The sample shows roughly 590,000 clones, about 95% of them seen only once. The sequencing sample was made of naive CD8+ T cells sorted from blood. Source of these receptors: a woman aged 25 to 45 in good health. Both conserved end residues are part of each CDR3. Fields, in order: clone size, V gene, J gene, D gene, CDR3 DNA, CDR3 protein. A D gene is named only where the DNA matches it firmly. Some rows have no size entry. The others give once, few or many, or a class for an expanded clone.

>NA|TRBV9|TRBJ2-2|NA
TGTGCCAGCAGCGCGGGGACCGCCCGTACCGGGGAGCTGTTTTTT
CASSAGTARTGELFF
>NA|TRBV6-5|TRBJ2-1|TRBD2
TGTGCCAGCAGGCCCGGACTAGCGGGGTTAGAGCAGTTCTTC
CASRPGLAGLEQFF
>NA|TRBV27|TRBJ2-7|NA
TGTGCCAGCAGTTTAGGGGCGGGCTACGAGCAGTACTTC
CASSLGAGYEQYF
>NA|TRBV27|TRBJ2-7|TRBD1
TGTGCCAGCAGTCCACTCGGGACAGTCTACGAGCAGTACTTC
CASSPLGTVYEQYF
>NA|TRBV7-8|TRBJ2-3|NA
TGTGCCAGCAGCTCCGACAGTCCTAGCACAGATACGCAGTATTTT
CASSSDSPSTDTQYF
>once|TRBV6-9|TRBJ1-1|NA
TGTGCCAGCAGTTTATTGTTTCAGAACACTGAAGCTTTCTTT
CASSLLFQNTEAFF
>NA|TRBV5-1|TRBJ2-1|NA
TGCGCCAGCAGCTCGCATCCTAGGGGCTCCTACAATGAGCAGTTCTTC
CASSSHPRGSYNEQFF
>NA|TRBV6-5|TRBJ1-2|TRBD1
TGTGCCAGCAGTTACTCTGGGGGACAGGGGACGCGCTACACCTTC
CASSYSGGQGTRYTF
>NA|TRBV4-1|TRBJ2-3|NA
TGCGCCAGCAGCCAAGGGCCATCTTACGATACGCAGTATTTT
CASSQGPSYDTQYF
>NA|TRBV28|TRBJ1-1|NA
TGTGCCAGCAGTTTAAGTCCTGGGTGGGCCACTGAAGCTTTCTTT
CASSLSPGWATEAFF
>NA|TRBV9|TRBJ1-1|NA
TGTGCCAGCAGCGTATCGGGAGGGAACACTGAAGCTTTCTTT
CASSVSGGNTEAFF
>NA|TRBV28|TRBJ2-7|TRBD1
TGTGCCAGCAGTTTGAGTGGGACAGATTACGAGCAGTACTTC
CASSLSGTDYEQYF
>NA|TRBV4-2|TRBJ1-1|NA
TGTGCCAGCAGCCAAGATGAGGGGCGGCACACTGAAGCTTTCTTT
CASSQDEGRHTEAFF
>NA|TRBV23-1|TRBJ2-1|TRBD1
TGCGCCAGCAGTCAAACCGACAGGGCTCAGTACAATGAGCAGTTCTTC
CASSQTDRAQYNEQFF
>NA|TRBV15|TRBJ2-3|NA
TGTGCCACCAGCAGTCGGGACACTCTTACAGATACGCAGTATTTT
CATSSRDTLTDTQYF
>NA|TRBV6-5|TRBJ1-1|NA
TGTGCCAGCAGTTACTTGGGTTTCAGAGTGACTGAAGCTTTCTTT
CASSYLGFRVTEAFF
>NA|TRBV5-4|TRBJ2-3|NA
TGTGCCAGCAGCTTGGAAAGATACACAGATACGCAGTATTTT
CASSLERYTDTQYF
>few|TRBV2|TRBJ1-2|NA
TGTGCCAGCGGCCCGGGGGGAGGACTCTCACTAGGGGATGGCTACACCTTC
CASGPGGGLSLGDGYTF
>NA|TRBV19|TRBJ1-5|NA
TGTGCCTGGTCCCCGGGGGGGGGCAATCAGCCCCAGCATTTT
CAWSPGGGNQPQHF
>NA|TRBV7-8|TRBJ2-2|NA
TGTGCGAACAGGCAGGGGCTCCAAGGCGGGGAGCTGTTTTTT
CANRQGLQGGELFF
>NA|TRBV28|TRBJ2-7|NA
TGTGCCAGCAGTCTCCACTGGAGGGGGGACGAGCAGTACTTC
CASSLHWRGDEQYF
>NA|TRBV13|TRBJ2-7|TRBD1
TGTGCCAGCAGCACACAGGGGTCCTACGAGCAGTACTTC
CASSTQGSYEQYF
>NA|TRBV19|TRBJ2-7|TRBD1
TGTGCCAGTAGTGTCCGGGACAGCGCACCCTACGAGCAGTACTTC
CASSVRDSAPYEQYF
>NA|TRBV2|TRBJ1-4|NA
TGTGCCAGCAGTACAGGGAGCGGGGGTAATGAAAAACTGTTTTTT
CASSTGSGGNEKLFF
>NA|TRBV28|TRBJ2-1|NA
TGTGCCAGCAGTGTCGGGTACAATGAGCAGTTCTTC
CASSVGYNEQFF
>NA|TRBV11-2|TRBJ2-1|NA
TGTGCCAGCAGCCCCGCCCTCTTGTATCGGAGTGAGCAGTTCTTC
CASSPALLYRSEQFF
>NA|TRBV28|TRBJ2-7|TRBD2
TGTGCCAGCAGCGCCACTAGCGGACCTTCCTACGAGCAGTACTTC
CASSATSGPSYEQYF
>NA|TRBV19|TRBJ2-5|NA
TGTGCCAGTAGTATGGGGAGTTACGAGACCCAGTACTTC
CASSMGSYETQYF
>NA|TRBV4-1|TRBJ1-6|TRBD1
TGCGCCAGCAGCCAAGTATATCGGTCCGGGACAGCTTATTCACCCCTCCACTTT
CASSQVYRSGTAYSPLHF
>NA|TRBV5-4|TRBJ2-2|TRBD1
TGTGCCAGCACCCCAGAGGGGACAGAGAACACCGGGGAGCTGTTTTTT
CASTPEGTENTGELFF
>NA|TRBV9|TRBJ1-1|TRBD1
TGTGCCAGCAGCGGAGTGACAGGGAGAGACACTGAAGCTTTCTTT
CASSGVTGRDTEAFF
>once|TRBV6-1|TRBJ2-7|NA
TGTGCCAGCGGTACCCCCAGGTCGGTTTTTGACGAGCAGTACTTC
CASGTPRSVFDEQYF
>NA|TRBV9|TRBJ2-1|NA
TGTGCCAGCACCAGACTAGGAAATGAGCAGTTCTTC
CASTRLGNEQFF
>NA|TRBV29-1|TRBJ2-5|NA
TGCAGCGTTGGCGCCCGGCCCGACACCTACCAGCAAGAGACCCAGTACTTC
CSVGARPDTYQQETQYF
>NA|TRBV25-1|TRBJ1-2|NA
TGTGCCAGCAGTGAATTGAGGGGTAGTGGCTACACCTTC
CASSELRGSGYTF
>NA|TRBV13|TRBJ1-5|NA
TGTGCCAGCAGCTTAGGCCTCAATCAGCCCCAGCATTTT
CASSLGLNQPQHF
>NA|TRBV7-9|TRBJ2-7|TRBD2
TGTGCCAGCAGCCCCCAAGTCGGACTAGCGGGAGGGATTTTCTACGAGCAGTACTTC
CASSPQVGLAGGIFYEQYF
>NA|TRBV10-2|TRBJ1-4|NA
TGCGCCAGCAGTGAAGAGGGGTGGAGTGAAAAACTGTTTTTT
CASSEEGWSEKLFF
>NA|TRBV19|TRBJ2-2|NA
TGTGCCAGTAGGGATGTGGGGACAGCGGGGAACACCGGGGAGCTGTTTTTT
CASRDVGTAGNTGELFF
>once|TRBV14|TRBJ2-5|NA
TGTGCCAGCAGCCACCGGGACACACTAGAGACCCAGTACTTC
CASSHRDTLETQYF
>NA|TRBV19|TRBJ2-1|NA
TGTGCCAGTAGTATAGACCCCCCAACGAGCTCCTACAATGAGCAGTTCTTC
CASSIDPPTSSYNEQFF
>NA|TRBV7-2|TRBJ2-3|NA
TGTGCCAGCAGCTCCGTCCCCGGGTCTAAACACACAGATACGCAGTATTTT
CASSSVPGSKHTDTQYF
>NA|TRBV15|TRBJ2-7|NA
TGTGCCACCAGCAGAGATGGAAGGGCCTGGGAGCAGTACTTC
CATSRDGRAWEQYF
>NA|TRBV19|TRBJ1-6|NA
TGTGCCAGTAGCACCGCCCACCTCTATAATTCACCCCTCCACTTT
CASSTAHLYNSPLHF
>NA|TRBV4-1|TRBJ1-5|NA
TGCGCCAGCAGCCATGGCAGAGGCAGCGACCAGCATTTT
CASSHGRGSDQHF
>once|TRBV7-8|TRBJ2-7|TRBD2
TGTGCCAGCAGCCCTGTTGACGCGGGAGGGCCTCAAGAGCAGTACTTC
CASSPVDAGGPQEQYF
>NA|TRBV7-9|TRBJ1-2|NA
TGTGCCAGCAGCTTAGGGGGAGGCCCTGGCTACACCTTC
CASSLGGGPGYTF
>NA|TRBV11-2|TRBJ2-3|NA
TGTGCCAGCAGCTTCGGCAGGGGCACAGATACGCAGTATTTT
CASSFGRGTDTQYF
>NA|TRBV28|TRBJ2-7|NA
TGTGCCAGCACCCCCGGCGTGAGGGCGGCCCCGATCTACGAGCAGTACTTC
CASTPGVRAAPIYEQYF
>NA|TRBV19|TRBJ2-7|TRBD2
TGTGCCAGTAGGGGACTGGGACTAGCGTCCGAGCAGTACTTC
CASRGLGLASEQYF
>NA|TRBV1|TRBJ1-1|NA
TGCACCAGCAGCCAAGACCCGAGGGGCGAGGGTGGGGAAGCTTTCTTT
CTSSQDPRGEGGEAFF
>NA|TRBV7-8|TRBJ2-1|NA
TGTGCCAGCAGCGGGGGGGGACAGGTCCTAGTTGAGCAGTTCTTC
CASSGGGQVLVEQFF
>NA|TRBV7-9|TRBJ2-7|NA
TGTGCCAGCAGCCGTAGCTACGAGCAGTACTTC
CASSRSYEQYF